A single TCR beta chain is shown here with its context. This clonotype was recorded many times. The antigen it recognizes is unknown. The record has no base qualities; no much larger clone is one base away. These data belong to a study of T cells in Graves' hyperthyroidism and ophthalmopathy (dated by TCRdb to between 2017 and 2020). Regarding the complete study: Peripheral blood was sampled at the time of initial diagnosis, prior to any treatment. TCR V-J signatures able to tell the groups apart were searched for in a discovery cohort of some 100 patients, of whom more than 40 had Graves' ophthalmopathy and roughly 59 had stable Graves' hyperthyroidism. Prospective prediction of ophthalmopathy was tested in an independent validation cohort consisting of some 20 hyperthyroidism patients and 15 or so patients who later progressed to ophthalmopathy. The 100 or so discovery patients were randomly divided into training and test sets at a 7:3 ratio. In addition, the study compared T-cell repertoires in thyroid tissue and in blood from five to seven Graves' hyperthyroidism patients. After blood sampling, hyperthyroidism patients were treated with methimazole at a starting dose of 30 mg daily, and ophthalmopathy patients were treated with high-dose intravenous methylprednisolone. According to the paper, TCR Vbeta CDR3 sequencing was carried out on more than 120 peripheral blood samples, which came from under 50 ophthalmopathy, 80 or so hyperthyroidism and some 17 progressor patients.

Findings and caveats that apply to the study as a whole: In cross-validation, a model built on a 13 V-J signature told ophthalmopathy apart from stable hyperthyroidism with over 85% sensitivity and about 81% specificity, and in testing the same model reached 80%/75%. In validation, progression to ophthalmopathy was predicted by the model with 65% to 71% sensitivity and roughly 72% specificity, a median of approximately 6.5 months before onset. Sample size was not statistically predetermined, and blinding of investigators to group allocation was not performed. Most expanded thyroid clonotypes (frequency above 0.001) were also detected in blood, a finding suggesting that blood repertoires may reflect thyroid immune responses.

Stable Graves' hyperthyroidism was defined as no progression to ophthalmopathy during 18 months of follow-up. Hyperthyroidism patients were aged 18 to 65 years and newly diagnosed, with disease duration of less than 2 months. Patients with uncontrolled infections, other autoimmune diseases, pregnancy or lactation were excluded. Diagnoses were based on clinical symptoms, serum thyroxine and TRAb, thyroid ultrasound and orbital computed tomography. PBMCs were separated from 10 ml of fresh peripheral blood using Ficoll-Paque density gradient centrifugation. Trizol reagent was used to extract total RNA, and RNA quality was then checked on an Agilent 2100 Bioanalyzer. TCR beta CDR3 regions were amplified from RNA transcripts. The TCR CDR3 was subjected to a first round of RT-PCR using the HTBI primer set and the Qiagen OneStep RT-PCR kit. Libraries were constructed in a second round of multiplex PCR, after which size selection and purification were performed. Libraries were sequenced paired-end with 100 bp reads on an Illumina HiSeq2000. Under the source paper's analysis protocol: Raw data were processed with SOAPnuke, discarding reads with adapters, uncalled bases, mean Phred below 15, or no exact constant-primer or identifier match. High-quality paired reads were merged with COPE v1.2.5, and unique nucleotide sequences were defined as clonotypes. MiTCR v1.1 was used to align the clonotypes against IMGT TRBV, TRBD and TRBJ reference segments. The analysis included only V-J combinations with a frequency above 0.0001, which together covered approximately 99% of the repertoires. A TCS score was defined as the ratio between F50 (clonal expansion) and ExV (chaos), using BLOSUM62-based TCRdist between CDR3 peptides within each V-J. Welch's t-statistics and random forest reduced some 510 V-J features to about 13, which were used in a naive Bayes classifier (R e1071). Using fastp at Q25 and MiXCR, TCRdb reprocessed the public reads and kept productive beta chains. Each CDR3 protein gets just one entry, which takes the most common genes and DNA from the rows behind it. The V and J calls were not made by the authors but by TCRdb's processing. Across this sample there are a few hundred thousand distinct CDR3 sequences, with approximately 14% seen only once. The ten largest clones take up about 7% of the sample.

V loses 6 bases, J loses 1 base, and the germline ends lie 9 bases apart. Including cysteine and phenylalanine, the CDR3 has 13 amino acids. Solely the CDR3 DNA is kept, with 39 bases framed from the first base. CDR1 and CDR2, per the germline V gene, are MDHEN and SYDVKM. Sample: blood. This clonotype was obtained from a woman in her twenties or thirties with Graves' hyperthyroidism. The chain links TRBV28 with TRBJ1-1; a confident D gene designation cannot be given. DNA sequence: TGTGCCAGCAGCCCTAGGAAGAACACTGAAGCTTTCTTT. The encoded protein is CASSPRKNTEAFF. Beyond the CDR3, the reference TRBV28 and TRBJ1-1 genes provide the residues; the full variable domain reads: DVKVTQSSRYLVKRTGEKVFLECVQDMDHENMFWYRQDPGLGLRLIYFSYDVKMKEKGDIPEGYSVSREKKERFSLILESASTNQTSMYLCASSPRKNTEAFFGQGTRLTVV.